This T cell receptor beta chain was identified in a study of control samples from healthy donors and cancer patients. Data came from immunoSEQ multiplex PCR; TCRdb stores just in-frame clones and leaves some out. The sample shows about 170,000 clones, 70% to 90% of them seen only once. The germline V and J ends were trimmed by 2 bases and 2 bases, with 8 bases remaining between them. This CDR3 contains 13 residues. Germline V lookup: CDR1 SGHDT, CDR2 YYEEEE. The sequence was obtained from a man aged 30-40 years in good health. This chain links TRBV5-6 with TRBJ2-7; no reliable D call. Sequencing used blood. Here the CDR3 DNA reads TGTGCCAGCAGCTTAAACCCAACCTACGAGCAGTACTTC. It codes for CASSLNPTYEQYF.